The 30 T cell receptor beta chains listed next were all sequenced from one sample in a study of cytomegalovirus exposure and HLA in healthy donors. Vbeta (60) and Jbeta (13) primers were used in the PCR. Sequenced by immunoSEQ multiplex PCR; TCRdb stores in-frame clones only, minus some. The sample has 150,000 to 200,000 clones, over 65% seen once. The sequenced material came from PBMCs. The receptors derive from a middle-aged woman in good health and CMV-seropositive.

This clone was seen more than once but under ten times. The chain combines TRBV18 with TRBJ2-7; D remains ambiguous. This CDR3 has 13 residues. The V end lost 6 bases, the J end lost 0 bases, and 9 bases lay between the germline ends. Germline assignment: CDR1 KGHSH and CDR2 LQKENI. The CDR3 here is CASSSPSSYEQYF. DNA of the CDR3: TGTGCCAGCTCGTCACCGAGCTCCTACGAGCAGTACTTC.

The chain employs TRBV29-1 and TRBJ2-1; 8 nucleotides agree with TRBD1. V was clipped by 5 bases and J by 8 bases; unmatched bases: 14. This CDR3 spans 15 amino acids. Germline V gene lookup returns CDR1 SQVTM and CDR2 ANQGSEA. As DNA, the CDR3 is TGCAGCGTTAATACCATACAGGGGGTAGGTGATGAGCAGTTCTTC. Its translation: CSVNTIQGVGDEQFF.

The CDR3 DNA follows: TGCGCCAGCAGCCAAGATGGGCTGTTCAATGAGCAGTTCTTC. It specifies CASSQDGLFNEQFF. V is TRBV4-3 and J is TRBJ2-1; D is ambiguous. The CDR3 contains 14 residues. V lost 0 bases, J lost 6 bases, and 9 bases lay in between. The germline CDR1 and CDR2 sequences are LGHNA and YSLEER.

This rearrangement joins TRBV7-9 to TRBJ2-5, with D maybe TRBD2 (7 bases). CDR1 and CDR2 (germline): SEHNR, FQNEAQ (reference sequence). V lost 3 bases to trimming and J lost 2 bases, with 13 bases between them. The CDR3 length is 15 residues. CDR3: CASSFPGGVQETQYF. The CDR3 DNA follows: TGTGCCAGCAGCTTCCCGGGGGGCGTTCAAGAGACCCAGTACTTC.

The chain employs TRBV2 and TRBJ2-3; 8 bases are a match to TRBD1. CDR3 length equals 15 residues. CDR1 and CDR2 (germline): SNHLY, FYNNEI. With V trimmed by 6 bases and J by 5 bases, 10 bases remained unmatched. This CDR3 is CASRLDRVTVDTQYF. CDR3 DNA: TGTGCCAGCAGACTGGACAGGGTAACCGTAGATACGCAGTATTTT. The full variable domain, in which reference TRBV2 and TRBJ2-3 provide the parts outside the CDR3, is EPEVTQTPSHQVTQMGQEVILRCVPISNHLYFYWYRQILGQKVEFLVSFYNNEISEKSEIFDDQFSVERPDGSNFTLKIRSTKLEDSAMYFCASRLDRVTVDTQYFGPGTRLTVL.

This clone came up many times. The V call is TRBV7-9, the J call TRBJ2-1; 12 positions agree with TRBD2. Germline-derived CDR1 and CDR2 are SEHNR and FQNEAQ (reference sequence). Trimming at V came to 5 bases and at J to 2 bases, leaving 13 bases not matched to a gene. The CDR3 has 19 amino acids. CDR3 sequence: CASSPNPSSSGRAYNEQFF. In DNA, the CDR3 is TGTGCCAGCAGCCCTAACCCTTCGTCTAGCGGGAGGGCCTACAATGAGCAGTTCTTC.

V is TRBV7-9 and J is TRBJ1-3; tentatively, D is TRBD1 (6 bases). The CDR3 runs 16 residues. Germline V CDR1 and CDR2: SEHNR, FQNEAQ (reference sequence). V lost 1 base and J 3 bases, leaving 13 bases between the germline ends. Here the CDR3 DNA reads TGTGCCAGCAGCTTAGGCTCAGGGGCTTATGGAAACACCATATATTTT. Its protein product is CASSLGSGAYGNTIYF.

This clone was found a few times. V usage is TRBV7-2 and J usage is TRBJ2-5; 10 nucleotides align to TRBD2. The end of the DNA fits TRBJ2-7 better, so the J call may be wrong. CDR3 length equals 15 residues. Germline values: CDR1 SGHTA, CDR2 FQGNSA. Here the CDR3 DNA reads TGTGCCAGCAGCTTAGAAGCGGGAGGGTTTTACGAGCAGTACTTC. This sequence encodes CASSLEAGGFYEQYF.

The chain is built from TRBV11-2 and TRBJ2-5; 7 bases map to TRBD2. Germline V CDR1 and CDR2: SGHAT, FQNNGV. The V segment lost 5 bases and the J segment 0 bases; nucleotides outside the gene matches: 3. The CDR3 length is 14 residues. CDR3 in amino acids: CASSLGLNQETQYF. The CDR3 nucleotides read TGTGCCAGCAGCCTGGGACTAAACCAAGAGACCCAGTACTTC.

The J gene is TRBJ2-7, the V gene TRBV27; 7 bases are shared with TRBD1. The junction had 4 bases not matched to a gene; V was cut back by 2 bases and J by 0 bases. There are 15 residues in the CDR3. Germline-derived CDR1 and CDR2 are MNHEY and SMNVEV (reference sequence). In DNA form, the CDR3 reads TGTGCCAGCAGTTTAAGACAGGGTTTCTCCTACGAGCAGTACTTC. It codes for CASSLRQGFSYEQYF.

In this sample, this clone turned up a few times. V gene TRBV2 combines with J gene TRBJ1-5, with D possibly TRBD1 on 5 matching bases. This CDR3 is 13 amino acids long. The V gene's germline CDR1 is SNHLY and CDR2 FYNNEI. Trimming removed 6 bases from V and 4 bases from J, with 10 bases in between. The CDR3 here is CASRGGFNQPQHF. The CDR3, as DNA: TGTGCCAGCAGGGGGGGGTTTAATCAGCCCCAGCATTTT.

V gene TRBV4-3 combines with J gene TRBJ2-1; 7 nucleotides match TRBD1. The CDR3 spans 16 residues. The germline V gene has CDR1 LGHNA and CDR2 YSLEER. V shed 1 base, J shed 4 bases, and the junction held 7 bases outside the gene matches. In DNA form, the CDR3 reads TGCGCCAGCAGCCAAGCGATGACAGGGCAATACAATGAGCAGTTCTTC. Protein product: CASSQAMTGQYNEQFF.

The V gene is TRBV4-1, the J gene TRBJ1-1; D remains ambiguous. Per the germline V gene, CDR1 is MGHRA and CDR2 is YSYEKL. This CDR3 is 17 amino acids long. Trimming took 0 bases from V and 2 from J, leaving 16 bases between them. As DNA, the CDR3 is TGCGCCAGCAGCCAAGATAGGAATCTCGGGATCAACACTGAAGCTTTCTTT. Protein: CASSQDRNLGINTEAFF.

About this clone itself: An end of the junction differs from the germline gene, which may be a read error. V gene TRBV7-9 combines with J gene TRBJ1-2; 7 bases are a match to TRBD1. The CDR3 runs to 17 residues. The germline CDR1 and CDR2 sequences are SEHNR and FQNEAQ (reference sequence). The CDR3 spells CASSFTESTGNYYGYTF. The DNA for the CDR3 is TGTGCCAGTAGCTTTACGGAATCGACAGGGAATTACTATGGCTACACCTTC.

The chain uses TRBV7-2 and TRBJ2-3; TRBD2 matches at 7 bases. Looked up from germline, CDR1 is SGHTA and CDR2 is FQGNSA. V lost 3 bases and J lost 2; bases outside the gene matches: 11. The length of the CDR3 is 17 residues. CDR3 DNA: TGTGCCAGCAGCTTGAGGACTAGACCCTTTAACACAGATACGCAGTATTTT. Encoded protein: CASSLRTRPFNTDTQYF.

As regards this clone: At one of its ends the junction is not consistent with the germline gene, which may arise from a read error. The chain recombines TRBV18 with TRBJ1-5, with 7 positions matching TRBD1. Germline-derived CDR1 and CDR2 are KGHSH and LQKENI. CDR3 length equals 14 residues. Here the CDR3 DNA reads TGTGCCAGCTCACCTGGGACAGACAATCAGCCCCAGAATTTT. Protein product: CASSPGTDNQPQNF.

This CDR3 is CASSPTRDQPQHF. CDR3 coding DNA: TGTGCCAGCTCACCAACACGGGATCAGCCCCAGCATTTT. V is TRBV18 and J is TRBJ1-5; D is unresolved. Germline V CDR1 and CDR2: KGHSH, LQKENI. This CDR3 is built from 13 residues. Trimming cost V 2 bases and J 5 bases, with 7 bases left between them.

This clone was recorded only once. This chain uses TRBV4-1 with TRBJ2-3; TRBD2 aligns across 9 bases. Germline values: CDR1 MGHRA, CDR2 YSYEKL. CDR3 size: 16 residues. V dropped 4 bases and J dropped 0; count of bases not matched to a gene: 5. This chain's CDR3 is CASSRLADTSTDTQYF. In DNA form, the CDR3 reads TGCGCCAGCAGCCGACTAGCGGATACTAGCACAGATACGCAGTATTTT.

This chain connects TRBV2 to TRBJ2-5, with 9 bases lining up with TRBD2. V was pared by 1 base and J by 7 bases, with 7 bases of the junction left unmatched. The CDR3 is 15 amino acids. Germline V lookup: CDR1 SNHLY, CDR2 FYNNEI. DNA of the CDR3: TGTGCCAGCAGTGAAGGGGTAGCGGGAGCAGGGACCCAGTACTTC. It yields the protein CASSEGVAGAGTQYF.

The chain employs TRBV4-2 and TRBJ1-1, with TRBD1 matching over 7 bases. The CDR3 has 13 residues. Germline V lookup: CDR1 LGHNA, CDR2 YNFKEQ. Trimming at V came to 3 bases and at J to 8 bases, leaving 6 bases not matched to a gene. CDR3: CASSQRQGWEAFF. The CDR3 DNA sequence: TGTGCCAGCAGCCAGCGACAGGGTTGGGAAGCTTTCTTT.

V is TRBV27 and J is TRBJ1-4; 7 nucleotides line up with TRBD1. The length of the CDR3 is 14 residues. With 7 bases clipped from V and 7 bases from J, the junction kept 9 bases outside the gene matches. CDR1 and CDR2 from the germline V gene are MNHEY and SMNVEV (reference sequence). CDR3: CASNFQGEGEKLFF. The CDR3 coding sequence is TGTGCCAGCAATTTCCAGGGGGAAGGTGAAAAACTGTTTTTT.

This chain links TRBV28 with TRBJ2-2, with TRBD1 matching 8 bases. The CDR3 loop spans 16 amino acids. V lost 6 bases to trimming and J lost 6 bases; unmatched junction nucleotides: 12. Per the germline V gene, CDR1 is MDHEN and CDR2 is SYDVKM. The DNA of the CDR3 is TGTGCCAGCAGCAAGACCGGGACAGGCGTACCCGGGGAGCTGTTTTTT. It codes for CASSKTGTGVPGELFF.

CDR3 sequence: CASSPASGSESYEQYF. Written as DNA, the CDR3 is TGTGCCAGCAGTCCGGCGAGCGGGAGTGAATCCTACGAGCAGTACTTC. The V gene is TRBV28, the J gene TRBJ2-7; 8 positions match TRBD2. CDR1 is MDHEN, CDR2 SYDVKM, per germline. The CDR3 is 16 residues long. Trimming removed 5 bases from V and 1 base from J; junction bases left unmatched: 10. The variable domain in full, with the rest retrieved from reference TRBV28 and TRBJ2-7, is DVKVTQSSRYLVKRTGEKVFLECVQDMDHENMFWYRQDPGLGLRLIYFSYDVKMKEKGDIPEGYSVSREKKERFSLILESASTNQTSMYLCASSPASGSESYEQYFGPGTRLTVT.

J is TRBJ2-3 and V is TRBV1; the D call in the table, TRBD2, was not verified against the DNA. TRBV1 is designated a pseudogene. This CDR3 is 17 amino acids long. The CDR3 DNA reads as TGCACCAGCAGCCCCCCTCGGACTAGCGGGGGCACAGATACGCAGTATTTT. It yields the protein CTSSPPRTSGGTDTQYF.

The chain couples TRBV4-3 to TRBJ2-7; D might be TRBD1 (7 bases). Germline CDR1 reads LGHNA; CDR2 reads YSLEER. The length of the CDR3 is 14 residues. V was shortened by 5 bases and J by 7 bases, with 18 bases between the two germline ends. CDR3 loop: CASSVGRGVDEQYF. The CDR3 nucleotides read TGCGCCAGCAGCGTGGGCAGGGGGGTCGATGAGCAGTACTTC.

This clone was detected once. A read error may account for a junction end that differs from germline. Other nucleotide sequences from this sample produce the same CDR3. The V call is TRBV5-6, the J call TRBJ2-1; 8 positions agree with TRBD2. Germline V gene data show CDR1 as SGHDT and CDR2 as YYEEEE. The CDR3 runs 14 residues. The CDR3 DNA follows: TGTGCTAGCAGCTTGTACGGGAGGGCGGGGGAGCAGTTCTTC. As protein: CASSLYGRAGEQFF.

This rearrangement joins TRBV10-1 to TRBJ2-3, with D maybe TRBD2 (6 bases). The CDR3 loop spans 17 amino acids. The V gene lost 6 bases and the J gene lost 1 base, with 20 bases spanning the gap. Germline V lookup: CDR1 WNHNN, CDR2 SYGVQD (reference sequence). The CDR3 DNA is TGCGCCAGCAGCCACCCCCCCTCGGGGAGGCGCACAGATACGCAGTATTTT. Encoded protein: CASSHPPSGRRTDTQYF.

CDR3 sequence reads: CASSQDSGATSGTQETQYF. The CDR3 nucleotides are TGTGCCAGCAGCCAAGATAGCGGGGCGACTAGCGGGACCCAAGAGACCCAGTACTTC. The rearrangement joins TRBV4-2 to TRBJ2-5; 11 positions agree with TRBD2. Germline V lookup: CDR1 LGHNA, CDR2 YNFKEQ. The CDR3 totals 19 residues. The J segment lost 1 base and the V segment lost 0 bases, leaving 10 bases of the junction unmatched.

The chain has TRBV5-6 and TRBJ2-7; 11 nucleotides agree with TRBD2. Trimming took 4 bases from V and 6 from J; bases not matched to a gene: 6. The CDR3 is 14 amino acids. The germline V gene encodes CDR1 SGHDT and CDR2 YYEEEE. CDR3 loop: CASSPLAGGREQYF. CDR3 sequence (DNA): TGTGCCAGCAGCCCTTTAGCGGGAGGGCGCGAGCAGTACTTC.

The chain employs TRBV19 and TRBJ2-7; 7 bases align to TRBD1. CDR1 LNHDA and CDR2 SQIVND come from the germline V gene (reference sequence). The CDR3 sequence is 12 residues long. V trimming: 4 bases; J trimming: 9 bases; junction bases outside the gene matches: 6. The CDR3 sequence: CASSNDREAQYF. In DNA, the CDR3 is TGTGCCAGTAGTAACGACAGGGAAGCGCAGTACTTC.